The 3 T cell receptor beta chains presented below share a single source sample, sequenced in a study of radiation and T cells in renal cell carcinoma. TCRdb keeps only in-frame clones here, not all; method: immunoSEQ multiplex PCR. The sample contains roughly 150,000 clones, 80% to 90% of which appear only once. Time point meaning: blood 2 weeks post-SBRT. Specified treatment: 15 Gy SBRT to primary tumor, nephrectomy 4 weeks later. The source was blood, collected from a patient whose treatment included radiotherapy and nephrectomy. The receptor set was obtained from a woman between 45 and 65 years old with renal cell carcinoma.

This clone was counted only a few times. The chain links TRBV5-6 to TRBJ1-1, with D possibly being TRBD1 (6 bases). CDR1 is SGHDT, CDR2 YYEEEE, per germline. CDR3 size: 14 residues. Trimming removed 5 bases at V and 0 bases at J, with 11 bases between. DNA for the CDR3: TGTGCCAGCAGGATTTGGGGGCTGAACACTGAAGCTTTCTTT. It codes for CASRIWGLNTEAFF.

The chain couples TRBV6-5 to TRBJ2-2, with D possibly matching TRBD1 (5 bases). In germline, CDR1 is MNHEY, CDR2 SVGAGI. Trimming shortened V by 6 bases and J by 2 bases, and 13 bases separated the two germline ends. The CDR3 has 15 residues. The CDR3 region is CASRPHDRNTGELFF. CDR3 DNA sequence: TGTGCCAGCAGGCCTCACGACAGAAACACCGGGGAGCTGTTTTTT.

This chain links TRBV9 with TRBJ1-5, with D maybe TRBD1 (6 bases). The CDR3 is 15 amino acids. Trimming took 1 base from V and 7 from J, leaving 15 bases between them. Germline assignment: CDR1 SGDLS and CDR2 YYNGEE. The CDR3 protein is CASSVSPYRVQPQHF. For the CDR3, the DNA is TGTGCCAGCAGCGTATCACCTTACAGGGTACAGCCCCAGCATTTT.